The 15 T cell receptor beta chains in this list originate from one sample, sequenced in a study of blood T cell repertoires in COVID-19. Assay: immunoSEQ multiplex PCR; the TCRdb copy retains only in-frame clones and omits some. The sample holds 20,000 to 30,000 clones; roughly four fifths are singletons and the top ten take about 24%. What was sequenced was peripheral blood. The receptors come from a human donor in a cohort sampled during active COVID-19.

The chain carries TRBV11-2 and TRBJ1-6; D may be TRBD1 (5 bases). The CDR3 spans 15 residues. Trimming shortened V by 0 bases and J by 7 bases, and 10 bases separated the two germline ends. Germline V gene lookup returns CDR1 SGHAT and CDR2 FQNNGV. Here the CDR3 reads CASSLEAGRNSPLHF. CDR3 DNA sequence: TGTGCCAGCAGCTTAGAGGCAGGGCGGAATTCACCCCTCCACTTT.

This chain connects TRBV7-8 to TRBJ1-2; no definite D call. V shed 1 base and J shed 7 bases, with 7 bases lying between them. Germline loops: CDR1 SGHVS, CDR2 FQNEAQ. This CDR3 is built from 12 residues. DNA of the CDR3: TGTGCCAGCAGCTTAGTTCTCGGTGGCTACACCTTC. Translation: CASSLVLGGYTF.

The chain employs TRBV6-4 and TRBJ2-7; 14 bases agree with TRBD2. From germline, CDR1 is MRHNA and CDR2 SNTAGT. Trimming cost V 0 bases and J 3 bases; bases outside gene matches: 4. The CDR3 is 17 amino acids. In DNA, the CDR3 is TGTGCCAGCAGTGACTCGGGACTAGCGGGAGACGACTACGAGCAGTACTTC. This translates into CASSDSGLAGDDYEQYF.

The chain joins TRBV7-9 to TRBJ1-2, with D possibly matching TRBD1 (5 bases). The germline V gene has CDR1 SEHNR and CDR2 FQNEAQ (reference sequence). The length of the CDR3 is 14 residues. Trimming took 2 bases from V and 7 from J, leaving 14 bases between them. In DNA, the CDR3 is TGTGCCAGCAGCTTACCTTCAGGGTCCTCTGGCTACACCTTC. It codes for CASSLPSGSSGYTF.

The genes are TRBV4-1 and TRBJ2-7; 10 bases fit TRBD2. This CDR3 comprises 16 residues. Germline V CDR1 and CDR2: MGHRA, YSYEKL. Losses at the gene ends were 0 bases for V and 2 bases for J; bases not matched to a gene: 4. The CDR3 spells CASSQEPSGGPYEQYF. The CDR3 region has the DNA TGCGCCAGCAGCCAAGAGCCTAGCGGGGGACCCTACGAGCAGTACTTC.

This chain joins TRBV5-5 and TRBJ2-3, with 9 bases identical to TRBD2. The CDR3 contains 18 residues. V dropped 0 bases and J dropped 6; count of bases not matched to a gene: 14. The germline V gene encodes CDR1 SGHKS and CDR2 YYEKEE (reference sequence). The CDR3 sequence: CASSLEGEATSGFDTQYF. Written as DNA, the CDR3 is TGTGCCAGCAGCTTGGAGGGCGAGGCGACTAGCGGATTTGATACGCAGTATTTT. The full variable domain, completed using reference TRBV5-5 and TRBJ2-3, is DAGVTQSPTHLIKTRGQQVTLRCSPISGHKSVSWYQQVLGQGPQFIFQYYEKEERGRGNFPDRFSARQFPNYSSELNVNALLLGDSALYLCASSLEGEATSGFDTQYFGPGTRLTVL.

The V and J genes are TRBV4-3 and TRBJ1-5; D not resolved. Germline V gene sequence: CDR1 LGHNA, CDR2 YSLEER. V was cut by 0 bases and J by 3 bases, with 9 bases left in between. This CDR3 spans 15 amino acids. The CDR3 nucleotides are TGCGCCAGCAGCCAAGATTGGGGAGTCAATCAGCCCCAGCATTTT. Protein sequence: CASSQDWGVNQPQHF.

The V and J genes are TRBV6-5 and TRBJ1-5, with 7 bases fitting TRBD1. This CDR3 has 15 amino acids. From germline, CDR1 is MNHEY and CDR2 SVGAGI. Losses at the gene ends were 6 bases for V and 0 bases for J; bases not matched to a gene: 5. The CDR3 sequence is CASRPTGYSNQPQHF. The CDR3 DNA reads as TGTGCCAGCAGACCGACAGGGTATAGCAATCAGCCCCAGCATTTT.

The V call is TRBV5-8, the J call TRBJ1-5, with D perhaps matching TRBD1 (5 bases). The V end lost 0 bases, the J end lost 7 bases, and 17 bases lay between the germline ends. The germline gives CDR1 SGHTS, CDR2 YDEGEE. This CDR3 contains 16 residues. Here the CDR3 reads CASSLDFLRGNQPQHF. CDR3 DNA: TGTGCCAGCAGCTTGGATTTCTTGCGGGGGAACCAGCCCCAGCATTTT.

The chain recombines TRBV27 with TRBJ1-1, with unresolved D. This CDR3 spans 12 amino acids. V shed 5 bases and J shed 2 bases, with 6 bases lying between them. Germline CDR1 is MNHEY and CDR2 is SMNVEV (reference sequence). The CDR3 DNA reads TGTGCCAGCAGTAGCATTAACACTGAAGCTTTCTTT. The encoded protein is CASSSINTEAFF.

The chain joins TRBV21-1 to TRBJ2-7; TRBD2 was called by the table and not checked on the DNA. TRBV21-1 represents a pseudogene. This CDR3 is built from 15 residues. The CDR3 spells CASSKAGGSSYEQYF. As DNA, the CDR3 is TGTGCCAGCAGCAAAGCTGGCGGGAGTTCCTACGAGCAGTACTTC.

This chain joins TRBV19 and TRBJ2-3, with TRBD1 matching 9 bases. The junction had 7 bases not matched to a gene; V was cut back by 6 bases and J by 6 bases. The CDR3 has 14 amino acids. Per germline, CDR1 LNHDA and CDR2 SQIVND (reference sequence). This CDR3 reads CASRSQGAADTQYF. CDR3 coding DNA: TGTGCCAGTAGATCACAGGGGGCGGCGGATACGCAGTATTTT.

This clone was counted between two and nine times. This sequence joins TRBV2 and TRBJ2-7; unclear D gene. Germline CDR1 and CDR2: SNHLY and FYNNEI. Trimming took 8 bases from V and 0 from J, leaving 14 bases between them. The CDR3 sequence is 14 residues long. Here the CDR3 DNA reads TGTGCCAGCGTCGATGATCGGGTCTCCTACGAGCAGTACTTC. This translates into CASVDDRVSYEQYF.

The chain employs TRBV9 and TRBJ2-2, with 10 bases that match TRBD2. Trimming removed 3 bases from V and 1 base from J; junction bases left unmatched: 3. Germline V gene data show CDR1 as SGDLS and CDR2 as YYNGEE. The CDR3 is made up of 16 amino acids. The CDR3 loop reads CASSGSGGRNTGELFF. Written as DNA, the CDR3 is TGTGCCAGCAGCGGTAGCGGGGGGAGGAACACCGGGGAGCTGTTTTTT.

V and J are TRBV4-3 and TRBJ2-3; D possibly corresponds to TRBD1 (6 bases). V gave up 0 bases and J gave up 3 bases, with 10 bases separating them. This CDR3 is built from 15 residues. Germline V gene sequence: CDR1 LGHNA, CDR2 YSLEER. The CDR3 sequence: CASSQDTGTTDTQYF. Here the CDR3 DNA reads TGCGCCAGCAGCCAAGATACCGGGACAACAGATACGCAGTATTTT.